The 4 T cell receptor beta chains below come from one sample, sequenced in a study of T cell responses to AZD1222 COVID-19 vaccine (dated by TCRdb to about 2021). The time point tag for this specimen amounts to: baseline before first vaccination. Libraries were constructed by the immunoSEQ multiplex PCR assay. In TCRdb, the immuneACCESS table is reduced to in-frame sequences with V and J assigned. These tables do not hold every clone; where another copy was compared, an unresolved V gene accounts for under half, and the others remain unexplained. Counted in this sample were 100,000 or so clones; roughly 91% of them appeared once. The ten largest make up about 3.9% of the sample. The sample was peripheral blood, taken on day 0 of AZD1222 vaccination. The receptors originated from an adult in good health.

This clone was picked up a small number of times. This rearrangement joins TRBV20-1 to TRBJ2-4, with 10 bases matching TRBD1. The trim removed 3 bases at V and 7 bases at J, leaving 6 bases unmatched. The CDR3 sequence is 14 residues long. Germline V CDR1 and CDR2: DFQATT, SNEGSKA (reference sequence). This CDR3 reads CSASYLGQGNIQYF. The DNA for the CDR3 is TGCAGTGCTAGTTACCTGGGACAGGGGAACATTCAGTACTTC.

The rearrangement links TRBV3-1 (or the pseudogene TRBV3-2) to TRBJ2-3; 14 bases map to TRBD2. The J segment lost 3 bases and the V segment lost 1 base, leaving 3 bases of the junction unmatched. CDR1 and CDR2 from the germline V gene are LGHDT and YNNKEL (reference sequence). The CDR3 has 17 amino acids. CDR3 sequence reads: CASSQAGTSGGTDTQYF. CDR3 nucleotide sequence: TGTGCCAGCAGCCAAGCCGGGACTAGCGGGGGTACAGATACGCAGTATTTT.

The V and J genes are TRBV7-9 and TRBJ2-1; the match to TRBD2 covers 10 bases. Per the germline V gene, CDR1 is SEHNR and CDR2 is FQNEAQ (reference sequence). The J segment lost 12 bases and the V segment lost 1 base, leaving 9 bases of the junction unmatched. The CDR3 is 15 residues long. The CDR3 region has the DNA TGTGCCAGCAGCTTAGTTTCTAGCGGGGGTTTGATGCAGTTCTTC. It translates to CASSLVSSGGLMQFF.

The genes are TRBV5-1 and TRBJ2-7, with 9 bases fitting TRBD1. Germline V CDR1 and CDR2: SGHRS, YFSETQ. This CDR3 is built from 15 residues. Trimming cost V 4 bases and J 6 bases; bases outside gene matches: 11. CDR3 region: CASSLRDRVSGEQYF. As DNA, the CDR3 is TGCGCCAGCAGCCTACGGGACAGGGTATCCGGCGAGCAGTACTTC.